The present T cell receptor delta chain was sequenced within a study of gamma-delta T cells after stem cell transplantation. TCRdb reanalysed the RT-PCR reads via CATT. The data hold fewer than 2,000 delta-chain clones, with 1.6% observed a single time. Notes on this clone: The protein that TCRdb holds for this DNA derives from a much larger clone and differs from the translated DNA at residue 3, which likely indicates a read error; the protein shown here is translated from the DNA.

CDR1 is GEAIGNYY, CDR2 EKD, per germline. The CDR3 consists of 14 residues. The rearrangement uses TRDV2 and TRDJ1; D unclear. The sequencing input was gamma-delta T cells. The TCR was taken from a human donor. It is not recorded whose cells these are; they may come from a transplant donor. The CDR3 region has the DNA TGTGCCGGTGACACCGCCCCCACCACCGATAAACTCATCTTT. Translated, it gives CAGDTAPTTDKLIF.